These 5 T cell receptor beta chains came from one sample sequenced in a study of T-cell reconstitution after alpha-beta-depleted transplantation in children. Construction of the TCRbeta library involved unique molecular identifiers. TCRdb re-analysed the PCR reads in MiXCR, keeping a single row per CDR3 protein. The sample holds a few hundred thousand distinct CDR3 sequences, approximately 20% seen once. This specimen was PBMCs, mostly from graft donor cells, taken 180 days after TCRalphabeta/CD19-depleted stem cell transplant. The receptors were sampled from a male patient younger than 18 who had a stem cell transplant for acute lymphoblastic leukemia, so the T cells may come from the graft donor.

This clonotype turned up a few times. As DNA, the CDR3 is TGTGCCAGCTCAGGACGCGGACAGGGGACCCAGTACTTC. Translated, it gives CASSGRGQGTQYF. The rearrangement uses TRBV18 and TRBJ2-5; 8 positions match TRBD1. Germline V gene sequence: CDR1 KGHSH, CDR2 LQKENI. The CDR3 runs 13 residues. With 5 bases clipped from V and 7 bases from J, the junction kept 6 bases outside the gene matches.

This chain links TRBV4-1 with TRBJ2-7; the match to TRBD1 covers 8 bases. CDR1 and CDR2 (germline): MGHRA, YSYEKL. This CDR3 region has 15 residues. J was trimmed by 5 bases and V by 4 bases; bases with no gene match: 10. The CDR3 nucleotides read TGCGCCAGCAGCCTTATGTGGACAGGGTCCCACGAGCAGTACTTC. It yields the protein CASSLMWTGSHEQYF.

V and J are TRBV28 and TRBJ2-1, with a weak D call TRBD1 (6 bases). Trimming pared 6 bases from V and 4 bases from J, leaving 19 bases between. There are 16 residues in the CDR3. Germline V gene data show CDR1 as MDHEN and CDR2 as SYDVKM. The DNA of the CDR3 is TGTGCCAGCAGCTCTTACCCCTCGACAGGTTACAATGAGCAGTTCTTC. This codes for CASSSYPSTGYNEQFF.

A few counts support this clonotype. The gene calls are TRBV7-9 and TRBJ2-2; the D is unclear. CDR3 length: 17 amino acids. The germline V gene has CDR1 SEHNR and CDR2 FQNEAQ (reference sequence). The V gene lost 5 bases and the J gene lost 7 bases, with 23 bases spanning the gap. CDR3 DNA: TGTGCCAGCAGCCACCGACCGGGCCCCCAAATACACGGGGAGCTGTTTTTT. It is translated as CASSHRPGPQIHGELFF.

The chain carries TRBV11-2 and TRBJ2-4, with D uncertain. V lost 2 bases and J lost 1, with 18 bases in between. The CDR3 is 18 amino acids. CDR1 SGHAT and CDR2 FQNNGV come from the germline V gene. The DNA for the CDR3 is TGTGCCAGCAGCTTAACAAACATTGCCCCGTGGGCCAAAAACATTCAGTACTTC. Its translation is CASSLTNIAPWAKNIQYF.